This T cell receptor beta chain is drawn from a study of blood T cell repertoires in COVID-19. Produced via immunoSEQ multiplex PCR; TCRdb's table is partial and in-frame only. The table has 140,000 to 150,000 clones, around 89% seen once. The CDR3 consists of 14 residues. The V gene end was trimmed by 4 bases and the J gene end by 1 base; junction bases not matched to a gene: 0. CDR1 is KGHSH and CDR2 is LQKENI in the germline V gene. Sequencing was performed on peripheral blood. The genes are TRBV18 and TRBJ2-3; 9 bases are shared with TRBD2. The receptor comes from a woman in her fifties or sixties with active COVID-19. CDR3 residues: CASSRTSGTDTQYF. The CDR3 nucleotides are TGTGCCAGCTCACGGACTAGCGGCACAGATACGCAGTATTTT.